This T cell receptor (beta chain) is from a study of blood T cell repertoires in COVID-19 (TCRdb year 2020). General notes on the study: Samples covering the acute and convalescent phases of COVID-19 were provided by collaborators in the United States, Italy and Spain. The prospective study material was composed of cDNA or gDNA derived from T cells, B-cell-depleted T cells, or PBMCs. Subjects who had been exposed to COVID-19, were actively infected with it, or had recovered from it provided the deeply sampled blood TCRbeta repertoires that made up the dataset. The repertoires were released in a freely available public database intended as a resource for research on the immune response to SARS-CoV-2. Samples came from the ongoing ImmuneRACE study (first 160 participants) plus 1,254 subjects from 6 global collaborators. Nearly every sample came with metadata listing a de-identified subject ID, COVID-19 status, age in years and sex. Where available, HLA class I and class II types were taken from metadata supplied by the sample provider and were not determined by assay-based typing. Study-wide findings and limitations: The quantity of clinical and demographic metadata differed by source and by participant and was supplied without curation.

Spanning cysteine to phenylalanine, the CDR3 consists of 16 amino acids. Only the CDR3 portion is preserved as DNA: 48 bases, with reading frame beginning at the first base. CDR1 SGDLS and CDR2 YYNGEE were looked up in the germline V gene. Trimming takes 0 bases off V and 5 bases off J; junction bases not matched to a gene: 4. The sample holds many counts of this clone. Its antigen target is currently unknown. No base qualities exist here, and no much larger clone lies one base off it. TCRbeta CDR3 regions were amplified from genomic DNA by means of the immunoSEQ Assay, a bias-controlled multiplex PCR. The authors' analysis ran thus. The number of nucleated cells in each sample was estimated by amplification of reference gene primers within the assay. To quantify the absolute abundance of each unique TCRbeta CDR3 rearrangement, sequence reads were collapsed and filtered. For each sample, productive Simpson clonality was calculated as the square root of Simpson's diversity index over productive rearrangements. The source is immuneACCESS, and TCRdb retained only in-frame sequences with V and J called. Part of the clones is not carried over; for the studies checked, unresolved V genes explain less than half of this, and the remainder is unexplained. The V and J calls and the clone size are those of that table, but D and trimming were determined from the DNA. Within this sample are over 70,000 clones, with roughly 78% of them counted one time only. The ten largest account for about 9.4% of the sample.

Each collaborating institution followed its own protocols to collect whole blood in K2EDTA tubes. For TCRbeta analysis, collaborators shipped samples in one of three forms: frozen whole blood, isolated PBMCs, or DNA extracted from either of those sample types. The sequence came from a woman between 65 and 79 years old with acute or convalescent COVID-19. This receptor chain uses TRBV9 and TRBJ2-5; 13 central nucleotides agree with TRBD2. Sample: peripheral blood. This receptor carries the CDR3 CASSVGGLAGRETQYF. In nucleotides, the sequence is TGTGCCAGCAGCGTAGGGGGACTAGCGGGGCGGGAGACCCAGTACTTC.